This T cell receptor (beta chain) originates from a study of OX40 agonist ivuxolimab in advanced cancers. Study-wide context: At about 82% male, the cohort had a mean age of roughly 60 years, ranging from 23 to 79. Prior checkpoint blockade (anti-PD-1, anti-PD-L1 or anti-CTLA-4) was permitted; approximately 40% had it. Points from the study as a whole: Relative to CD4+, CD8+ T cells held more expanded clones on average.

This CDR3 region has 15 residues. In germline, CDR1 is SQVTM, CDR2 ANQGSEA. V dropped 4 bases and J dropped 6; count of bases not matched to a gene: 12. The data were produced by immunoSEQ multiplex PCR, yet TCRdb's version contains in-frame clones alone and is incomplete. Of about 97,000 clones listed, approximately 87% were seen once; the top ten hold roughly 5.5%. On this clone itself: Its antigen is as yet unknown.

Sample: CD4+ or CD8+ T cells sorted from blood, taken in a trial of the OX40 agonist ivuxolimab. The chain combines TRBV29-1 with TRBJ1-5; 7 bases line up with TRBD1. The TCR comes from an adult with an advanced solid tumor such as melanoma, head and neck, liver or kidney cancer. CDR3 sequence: CSVATGASQRQPQHF. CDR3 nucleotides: TGCAGCGTTGCCACAGGGGCTTCACAACGTCAGCCCCAGCATTTT. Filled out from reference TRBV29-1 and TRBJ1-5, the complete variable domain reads SAVISQKPSRDICQRGTSLTIQCQVDSQVTMMFWYRQQPGQSLTLIATANQGSEATYESGFVIDKFPISRPNLTFSTLTVSNMSPEDSSIYLCSVATGASQRQPQHFGDGTRLSIL.